This record concerns one TCR beta chain sequence. The entry originates in a study of blood T cell repertoires in COVID-19. The authors' processing: The assay estimated nucleated cells by amplifying reference gene primers. TCRdb keeps only in-frame clones here, not all; method: immunoSEQ multiplex PCR. That table is the source of V, J and clone size, and D and trimming were worked out from the DNA. This table holds around 100,000 clones, approximately 86% found once. This TCR was sampled from a man between 50 and 59 years old with active or convalescent COVID-19. Sequencing was performed on peripheral blood.

The CDR3 sequence: CARNHDRDTYSNQPQHF. CDR3 sequence (DNA): TGTGCCAGAAACCACGACAGGGATACATATAGCAATCAGCCCCAGCATTTT. This rearrangement joins TRBV21-1 to TRBJ1-5; TRBD1, the table's D call, lacks a check against the DNA. TRBV21-1 is noted as a pseudogene. The CDR3 runs 17 residues.